Listed below are T cell receptor beta chains from one sample, sequenced in a study of cytomegalovirus exposure and HLA in healthy donors. Clones were sequenced by immunoSEQ multiplex PCR, and TCRdb holds only the in-frame ones, with some missing. The sample includes around 190,000 clones, 86% of them seen just once. Sequencing was carried out using PBMCs. Receptors originate from a young man in good health and CMV-seropositive. Both conserved end residues are part of each CDR3. The D gene is left open where the match is weak. The listing skips clone size in some rows; elsewhere it reads once, few, many or a size class.

V,J,D,size,CDR3,DNA
TRBV6-5,TRBJ2-7,-,-,CASSYTFAGEQYF,TGTGCCAGCAGTTACACGTTCGCGGGGGAGCAGTACTTC
TRBV6-6,TRBJ1-1,TRBD1,-,CASRPSRGSQDTEAFF,TGTGCCAGCAGACCAAGCAGGGGGTCTCAGGACACTGAAGCTTTCTTT
TRBV25-1,TRBJ1-2,TRBD1,-,CASSDRTGGLLYGYTF,TGTGCCAGCAGTGATAGGACAGGCGGGCTACTCTATGGCTACACCTTC
TRBV5-4,TRBJ1-5,TRBD1,-,CASSLQGAGQPQHF,TGTGCCAGCAGCTTGCAGGGGGCAGGTCAGCCCCAGCATTTT
TRBV5-5,TRBJ1-1,-,-,CASSWSGLAFF,TGTGCCAGCAGCTGGTCGGGGTTGGCTTTCTTT
TRBV6-1,TRBJ1-2,-,-,CASSERAGPYGYTF,TGTGCCAGCAGTGAAAGGGCAGGACCCTATGGCTACACCTTC
TRBV28,TRBJ2-7,TRBD1,-,CASSLLRTGPRIEQYF,TGTGCCAGCAGTCTCCTTAGGACAGGGCCTAGGATCGAGCAGTACTTC
TRBV11-3,TRBJ2-7,-,-,CASSPRDNYEQYF,TGTGCCAGCAGCCCCCGGGACAACTACGAGCAGTACTTC
TRBV11-2,TRBJ1-2,-,-,CASSFGGDYGYTF,TGTGCCAGCAGCTTCGGTGGCGACTATGGCTACACCTTC
TRBV7-6,TRBJ2-5,-,once,CASSLPPGPKETQYF,TGTGCCAGCAGCTTACCTCCCGGGCCCAAGGAGACCCAGTACTTC
TRBV6-6,TRBJ2-2,-,-,CASSWISSNTGELFF,TGTGCCAGCAGTTGGATATCATCGAACACCGGGGAGCTGTTTTTT
TRBV27,TRBJ2-1,TRBD1,-,CATTTGGPYNEQFF,TGTGCCACCACTACAGGGGGCCCTTACAATGAGCAGTTCTTC
TRBV14,TRBJ2-7,-,-,CASSQPGAHDEQYF,TGTGCCAGCAGCCAGCCTGGGGCTCACGACGAGCAGTACTTC
TRBV5-4,TRBJ2-5,-,-,CASSPPGRETQYF,TGTGCCAGCAGCCCCCCGGGGCGAGAGACCCAGTACTTC
TRBV5-1,TRBJ1-5,-,few,CASSLGGGNQPQHF,TGCGCCAGCAGCTTGGGCGGGGGCAATCAGCCCCAGCATTTT
TRBV27,TRBJ2-1,-,-,CASSTTGLNYNEQFF,TGTGCCAGCAGTACCACAGGACTAAACTACAATGAGCAGTTCTTC
TRBV4-1,TRBJ2-2,TRBD2,-,CASRRIGRASGELFF,TGCGCCAGCCGACGTATCGGGAGGGCCTCCGGGGAGCTGTTTTTT
TRBV11-2,TRBJ2-3,TRBD2,once,CASSPARGSGGYTDTQYF,TGTGCCAGCAGCCCCGCCCGGGGTAGCGGGGGTTACACAGATACGCAGTATTTT
TRBV27,TRBJ2-1,TRBD2,-,CASRFRGGGGAFDEQFF,TGTGCCAGCAGGTTCCGAGGGGGCGGGGGGGCCTTCGATGAGCAGTTCTTC
TRBV9,TRBJ2-1,TRBD2,-,CASSVELAGVRSYNEQFF,TGTGCCAGCAGCGTAGAGTTAGCGGGAGTTAGGTCCTACAATGAGCAGTTCTTC
TRBV7-3,TRBJ2-2,-,-,CASSSSGYPLGVTGELFF,TGTGCCAGCAGCTCTTCCGGCTACCCATTAGGGGTTACCGGGGAGCTGTTTTTT
TRBV15,TRBJ2-7,-,-,CATSRVGSSYEQYF,TGTGCCACCAGCAGAGTAGGGAGCTCCTACGAGCAGTACTTC
TRBV5-4,TRBJ1-2,-,-,CASSLNGNGYTF,TGTGCCAGCAGCTTGAACGGGAACGGCTACACCTTC
TRBV7-8,TRBJ2-2,TRBD2,-,CASSSGQRGAWTGELFF,TGTGCCAGCAGCTCGGGACAGCGGGGGGCTTGGACCGGGGAGCTGTTTTTT
TRBV6-5,TRBJ2-1,-,-,CASSYKDEQFF,TGTGCCAGCAGTTACAAGGATGAGCAGTTCTTC
TRBV6-1,TRBJ2-6,-,-,CASSDLTELPGANVLTF,TGTGCCAGCAGTGATCTCACCGAGCTGCCTGGGGCCAACGTCCTGACTTTC
TRBV7-8,TRBJ2-2,TRBD2,once,CASSFYQGTTNTGELFF,TGTGCCAGCAGCTTTTATCAAGGGACTACGAACACCGGGGAGCTGTTTTTT
TRBV23-1,TRBJ1-5,TRBD1,-,CASSQRGRSNQPQHF,TGCGCCAGCAGTCAAAGGGGGCGAAGCAATCAGCCCCAGCATTTT
TRBV4-2,TRBJ2-1,-,-,CASSHQPADEQFF,TGTGCCAGCAGCCACCAGCCCGCGGATGAGCAGTTCTTC
TRBV6-1,TRBJ1-5,-,-,CASSGLQGRSQPQHF,TGTGCCAGCAGTGGGCTACAGGGTCGGAGTCAGCCCCAGCATTTT
TRBV6-5,TRBJ2-7,-,-,CASRRGTDLKEQYF,TGTGCCAGCAGGAGAGGGACTGACCTTAAGGAGCAGTACTTC
TRBV2,TRBJ1-5,-,-,CASSENEVNQPQHF,TGTGCCAGCAGTGAAAACGAGGTCAATCAGCCCCAGCATTTT
TRBV9,TRBJ2-7,-,-,CASSVYGGIGEQYF,TGTGCCAGCAGCGTATACGGGGGTATCGGCGAGCAGTACTTC
TRBV12-5,TRBJ1-2,-,-,CASGLTLGQNTNYGYTF,TGTGCTAGTGGTTTGACGCTAGGGCAGAACACTAACTATGGCTACACCTTC
TRBV30,TRBJ1-1,-,once,CAGSSGGMPFF,TGTGCCGGAAGCTCGGGGGGCATGCCTTTCTTT
TRBV13,TRBJ2-7,-,-,CASSLWGVRDEQYF,TGTGCCAGCAGCTTATGGGGGGTCCGGGACGAGCAGTACTTC
TRBV28,TRBJ2-1,-,-,CARPSHVSRGMYNEQFF,TGTGCCAGACCCTCTCACGTGAGCCGGGGGATGTACAATGAGCAGTTCTTC
TRBV11-3,TRBJ2-3,-,once,CASSPTGYTQYF,TGTGCCAGCAGCCCAACAGGGTATACGCAGTATTTT
TRBV18,TRBJ2-2,-,-,CASSPRATNTGELFF,TGTGCCAGCTCACCACGGGCTACGAACACCGGGGAGCTGTTTTTT
TRBV6-5,TRBJ1-1,-,once,CASSLTLNTEAFF,TGTGCCAGCAGTTTGACACTGAACACTGAAGCTTTCTTT
TRBV7-2,TRBJ1-3,-,-,CASSQQQDLSGNTIYF,TGTGCCAGCAGCCAGCAACAGGATCTATCGGGAAACACCATATATTTT
TRBV5-1,TRBJ1-1,TRBD1,-,CASTPTGRNTEAFF,TGCGCCAGCACACCGACAGGGAGGAACACTGAAGCTTTCTTT
TRBV7-9,TRBJ1-6,TRBD1,-,CASSLQGQGENSPLHF,TGTGCCAGCAGCTTACAGGGACAGGGGGAGAATTCACCCCTCCACTTT
TRBV19,TRBJ1-1,-,-,CASSIFGRGSGSSTEAFF,TGTGCCAGTAGTATATTTGGAAGGGGGAGCGGATCGTCCACTGAAGCTTTCTTT
TRBV27,TRBJ1-1,-,once,CASSLGGAGTEAFF,TGTGCCAGCAGTTTAGGGGGGGCGGGAACTGAAGCTTTCTTT